The 20 T cell receptor beta chains listed next were all sequenced from one sample in a study of T-cell memory formation after mild COVID-19. TCRdb passed the 5' RACE reads through MiXCR, listing each CDR3 protein once. The sample records a few hundred thousand distinct CDR3 sequences, around 20% being singletons. Input material: PBMCs or a T cell subset sorted from them (not recorded which). These receptors were taken from an adult woman who had mild COVID-19 (a few samples of this study predate the infection). Cell type and time point are not known.

The chain joins TRBV20-1 to TRBJ2-7; tentatively, D is TRBD1 or TRBD2 (5 bases each). CDR3 length: 17 amino acids. The V end lost 0 bases, the J end lost 0 bases, and 18 bases lay between the germline ends. Per the germline V gene, CDR1 is DFQATT and CDR2 is SNEGSKA (reference sequence). The CDR3 region has the DNA TGCAGTGCTAGAGATCTTTCGGGGCAGCGGAGCTCCTACGAGCAGTACTTC. It translates to CSARDLSGQRSSYEQYF.

The chain employs TRBV4-1 and TRBJ1-1; D uncertain. The CDR3 has 15 residues. The germline CDR1 and CDR2 sequences are MGHRA and YSYEKL. V lost 1 base and J lost 0, with 9 bases in between. DNA for the CDR3: TGCGCCAGCAGCCAAGGCCTGAGCATGAACACTGAAGCTTTCTTT. Residues: CASSQGLSMNTEAFF.

This clonotype was counted ten times or more. V gene TRBV6-5 combines with J gene TRBJ2-3; D call uncertain. Trimming pared 7 bases from V and 2 bases from J, leaving 13 bases between. This CDR3 is 14 amino acids long. Germline lookup yields CDR1 MNHEY and CDR2 SVGAGI. The CDR3 DNA is TGTGCCAGCATGGCGGCCGGCCCCACAGATACGCAGTATTTT. This encodes CASMAAGPTDTQYF.

V is TRBV24-1 and J is TRBJ2-3; no clear D gene. This CDR3 region has 15 residues. V lost 1 base, J lost 4 bases, and 11 bases lay in between. CDR1 and CDR2 (germline): KGHDR, SFDVKD. The CDR3, as DNA: TGTGCCACCAGTGATTTCGCCGGCAGCCCAGATACGCAGTATTTT. This gives the protein CATSDFAGSPDTQYF.

At least ten counts were recorded for this clonotype. The rearrangement links TRBV18 to TRBJ2-3; D is uncertain. Germline V lookup: CDR1 KGHSH, CDR2 LQKENI. The length of the CDR3 is 12 residues. V gave up 8 bases and J gave up 2 bases, with 8 bases separating them. The CDR3 nucleotides are TGTGCCAGCAGCGTCTCCACAGATACGCAGTATTTT. This translates into CASSVSTDTQYF.

This clonotype was found a few times. V and J are TRBV4-3 and TRBJ2-5, with a possible D match to TRBD1 (6 bases). The V gene's germline CDR1 is LGHNA and CDR2 YSLEER. The CDR3 consists of 16 residues. Trimming removed 1 base from V and 1 base from J, with 13 bases in between. The CDR3 bases are TGCGCCAGCAGCCAAGGAGCGACAGGACCCCAAGAGACCCAGTACTTC. Translation gives CASSQGATGPQETQYF.

The chain joins TRBV4-3 to TRBJ1-3, with TRBD1 identical over 7 bases. The germline V gene has CDR1 LGHNA and CDR2 YSLEER. This CDR3 is built from 15 residues. The junction had 7 bases not matched to a gene; V was cut back by 4 bases and J by 4 bases. This chain's CDR3 is CASSPGTGVGNTIYF. Written as DNA, the CDR3 is TGCGCCAGCAGCCCCGGAACAGGGGTCGGAAACACCATATATTTT.

This clonotype was counted only a few times. This rearrangement joins TRBV7-9 to TRBJ1-2, with a tentative D call TRBD1 (5 bases). The length of the CDR3 is 13 residues. Germline CDR1 is SEHNR and CDR2 is FQNEAQ (reference sequence). Trimming took 4 bases from V and 6 from J, leaving 12 bases between them. The CDR3 is CASSWPTQDGYTF. For the CDR3, the DNA is TGTGCCAGCAGCTGGCCCACACAGGATGGCTACACCTTC.

This clonotype has only one observation. In DNA form, the CDR3 reads TGCGCCAGCAGAGGGGGAGGACGATTCTATGGCTACACCTTC. Translated, it gives CASRGGGRFYGYTF. J is TRBJ1-2 and V is TRBV4-1; D is possibly TRBD1 (6 bases). With 6 bases removed from V and 4 bases from J, the gap between germline ends came to 15 bases. CDR1 and CDR2 (germline): MGHRA, YSYEKL. CDR3 length: 14 amino acids.

This clonotype was picked up a small number of times. V gene TRBV7-2 combines with J gene TRBJ2-5, with D tentatively TRBD2 (6 bases). V shed 5 bases and J shed 4 bases, with 17 bases lying between them. From germline, CDR1 is SGHTA and CDR2 FQGNSA. This CDR3 is built from 15 residues. DNA for the CDR3: TGTGCCAGCAGCCGCGGAGGGGCAGGGAGAGAGACCCAGTACTTC. Translated: CASSRGGAGRETQYF.

The chain uses TRBV9 and TRBJ1-6; 8 bases match TRBD1. CDR1 and CDR2 (germline): SGDLS, YYNGEE. The CDR3 runs 16 residues. The V and J ends lost 4 bases and 5 bases, in that order; junction bases with no gene match: 8. The CDR3 is CASSPRTGSNNSPLHF. The CDR3 region has the DNA TGTGCCAGCAGCCCAAGGACAGGGAGCAATAATTCACCCCTCCACTTT. The whole variable domain, filled in from reference TRBV9 and TRBJ1-6, reads DSGVTQTPKHLITATGQRVTLRCSPRSGDLSVYWYQQSLDQGLQFLIQYYNGEERAKGNILERFSAQQFPDLHSELNLSSLELGDSALYFCASSPRTGSNNSPLHFGNGTRLTVT.

This chain connects TRBV4-3 to TRBJ2-3; TRBD2 aligns across 11 bases. J gave up 0 bases and V 5 bases, and 4 bases lay outside the gene matches. Germline assignment: CDR1 LGHNA and CDR2 YSLEER. The CDR3 is 16 residues long. CDR3 region: CASSKGLAGSTDTQYF. The CDR3 DNA reads as TGCGCCAGCAGCAAAGGACTAGCGGGTAGCACAGATACGCAGTATTTT.

This chain connects TRBV6-6 to TRBJ1-5; weak D call: TRBD1 (6 bases). This CDR3 spans 15 amino acids. Germline V lookup: CDR1 MNHNY, CDR2 SVGAGI (reference sequence). The V gene lost 2 bases and the J gene lost 5 bases, with 13 bases spanning the gap. The CDR3 bases are TGTGCCAGCAGTTACCCGACAGGAGACGATCAGCCCCAGCATTTT. Its protein product is CASSYPTGDDQPQHF.

Here the CDR3 DNA reads TGCGCCAGCAGCTTGCCATCCGGGGACGAGCAGTACTTC. Translating gives CASSLPSGDEQYF. V is TRBV5-1 and J is TRBJ2-7; D may be TRBD2 (5 bases). V was shortened by 1 base and J by 5 bases, with 10 bases between the two germline ends. The CDR3 is 13 residues long. Germline V gene data show CDR1 as SGHRS and CDR2 as YFSETQ.

J is TRBJ2-5 and V is TRBV4-2; possibly TRBD2 for D (5 bases). With 9 bases removed from V and 1 base from J, the gap between germline ends came to 15 bases. CDR3 size: 14 residues. CDR1 LGHNA and CDR2 YNFKEQ come from the germline V gene. CDR3 sequence (DNA): TGTGCCAGTTCTACCGAGGAGGCCCAAGAGACCCAGTACTTC. It specifies CASSTEEAQETQYF.

The CDR3: CASSPLIGQAGNEAFF. CDR3 nucleotides: TGCGCCAGCAGCCCCCTAATCGGACAGGCGGGGAATGAAGCTTTCTTT. The rearrangement links TRBV4-1 to TRBJ1-1; 7 bases align to TRBD1. The germline V gene has CDR1 MGHRA and CDR2 YSYEKL. This CDR3 contains 16 residues. After removal of 4 bases from V and 7 bases from J, the junction contained 15 bases not matched to a gene.

The chain uses TRBV11-2 and TRBJ2-2; D may be TRBD1 or TRBD2 (7 bases each). Germline CDR1 is SGHAT and CDR2 is FQNNGV. V lost 5 bases to trimming and J lost 4 bases, with 23 bases between them. The CDR3 spans 18 residues. Written as DNA, the CDR3 is TGTGCCAGCAGCCACCAGGGGGGGCCCAACCGGAGCACCGGGGAGCTGTTTTTT. This translates into CASSHQGGPNRSTGELFF.

This chain joins TRBV6-6 and TRBJ2-5; a weak D match, TRBD2 (6 bases). Deletions cut 6 bases from V and 5 bases from J, with 19 bases between. Germline CDR1 reads MNHNY; CDR2 reads SVGAGI (reference sequence). There are 15 residues in the CDR3. CDR3 residues: CASSQWDQEGETQYF. In DNA, the CDR3 is TGTGCCAGCAGCCAATGGGACCAGGAGGGCGAGACCCAGTACTTC.

This rearrangement joins TRBV21-1 to TRBJ2-3; whether TRBD1, the table's D call, matches the DNA was not checked. TRBV21-1 is assigned pseudogene status. The CDR3 totals 12 residues. The CDR3 region is CASSKRDNTQYF. The DNA of the CDR3 is TGTGCCAGCAGCAAAAGGGACAACACGCAGTATTTT.

This clonotype appeared a few times. This rearrangement joins TRBV15 to TRBJ2-7; 10 nucleotides line up with TRBD2. The V segment lost 0 bases and the J segment 3 bases; nucleotides outside the gene matches: 8. Germline V gene data show CDR1 as LNHNV and CDR2 as YYDKDF (reference sequence). This CDR3 region has 17 residues. CDR3 nucleotides: TGTGCCACCAGCAGAGAGCCTCCAGGACTAGCGGTCTACGAGCAGTACTTC. Translation gives CATSREPPGLAVYEQYF.